This T cell receptor (beta chain) was found in a study of Graves' ophthalmopathy and Graves' hyperthyroidism. Study-level findings and limits: Blood also contained most of the expanded thyroid clonotypes above 0.001 frequency.

Enrollment excluded any patients with other autoimmune diseases, uncontrolled infections, pregnancy or lactation. Orbital computed tomography and thyroid ultrasound, along with TRAb, serum thyroxine and clinical symptoms, underpinned diagnosis. PBMCs were isolated from an approximately 9.4 ml sample of fresh peripheral blood. Scientists amplified the TCR beta CDR3 regions from RNA transcripts. First-round RT-PCR with HTBI primers preceded a second-round multiplex PCR. Each CDR3 protein is one row after TCRdb ran MiXCR on the multiplex PCR reads. This sample has 200,000 to 250,000 distinct CDR3 sequences; just under 30% occur once, and the top ten carry around 10%. The CDR3 has 17 amino acids. Germline-derived CDR1 and CDR2 are MNHNS and SASEGT. With V trimmed by 6 bases and J by 0 bases, 8 bases remained unmatched. This clonotype was seen repeatedly, ten times or more. Its target is unknown.

The clonotype originates from a man in his forties or fifties with Graves' ophthalmopathy. Sequencing input: peripheral blood. The rearrangement uses TRBV6-1 and TRBJ1-6; 7 positions match TRBD1. The CDR3 region is CASRQRAGGSYNSPLHF. The DNA for the CDR3 is TGTGCCAGCAGGCAAAGAGCAGGGGGCTCCTATAATTCACCCCTCCACTTT.